The subject of this entry is one TCR beta chain. The antigen is undetermined. Primers included in the PCR were 60 Vbeta and 13 Jbeta primers. Sequenced by immunoSEQ multiplex PCR; TCRdb stores in-frame clones only, minus some. The sample lists 100,000 to 150,000 clones; 81% were seen once. The data derive from a study of cytomegalovirus exposure and HLA in healthy donors. Study-wide points: Researchers counted 164 TCR beta chains as cytomegalovirus-associated. A later analysis found that most CMV-associated TCR beta chains appeared HLA-restricted.

The donors gave bone marrow, and they were healthy. The source is a young man in good health and CMV-seronegative. The sequenced material came from PBMCs.

CDR3 in DNA: TGTGCCAGCAGCAGGGGGACGGCTGAGGACATTCAGTACTTC. The encoded protein is CASSRGTAEDIQYF. The rearrangement uses TRBV7-9 and TRBJ2-4, with a weak D call TRBD1 (6 bases). Germline V lookup: CDR1 SEHNR, CDR2 FQNEAQ (reference sequence). Trimming left V 5 bases short and J 8 bases short, with 16 bases between. CDR3 length equals 14 residues.